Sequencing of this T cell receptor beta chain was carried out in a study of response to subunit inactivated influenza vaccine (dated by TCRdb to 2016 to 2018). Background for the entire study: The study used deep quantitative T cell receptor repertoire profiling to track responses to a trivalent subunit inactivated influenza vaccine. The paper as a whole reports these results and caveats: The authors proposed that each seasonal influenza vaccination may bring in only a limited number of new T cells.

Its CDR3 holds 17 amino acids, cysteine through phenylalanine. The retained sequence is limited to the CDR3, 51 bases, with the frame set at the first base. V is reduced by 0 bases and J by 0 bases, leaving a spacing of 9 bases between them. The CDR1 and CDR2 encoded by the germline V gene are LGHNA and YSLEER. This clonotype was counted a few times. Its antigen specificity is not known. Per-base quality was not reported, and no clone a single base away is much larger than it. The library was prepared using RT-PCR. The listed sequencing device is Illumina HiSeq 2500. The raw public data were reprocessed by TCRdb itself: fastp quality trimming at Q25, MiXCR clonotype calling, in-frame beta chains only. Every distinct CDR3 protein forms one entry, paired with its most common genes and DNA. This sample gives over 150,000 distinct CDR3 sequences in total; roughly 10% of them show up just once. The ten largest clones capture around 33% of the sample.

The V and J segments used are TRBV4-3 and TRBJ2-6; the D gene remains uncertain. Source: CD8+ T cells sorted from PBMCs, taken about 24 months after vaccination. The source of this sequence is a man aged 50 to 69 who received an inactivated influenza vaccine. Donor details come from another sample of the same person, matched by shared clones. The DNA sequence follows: TGCGCCAGCAGCCAAGAAGGCACTCCCTCTGGGGCCAACGTCCTGACTTTC. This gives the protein CASSQEGTPSGANVLTF.